These T cell receptor beta chains were read from a single sample in a study of vaccination and CD4 T cells after COVID-19. Antigens for these TCRs are unknown. TCRdb used MiXCR to reprocess the PCR reads, holding one entry per CDR3 protein. The repertoire holds about 17,000 distinct CDR3 sequences, with about 63% as singletons. Sequencing was carried out using CD4+ T cells from blood, cultured in vitro. These receptor sequences come from a human donor who had recovered from COVID-19. The conserved cysteine and the conserved F or W are not part of the CDR3 here.

V gene: TRBV7-3; CDR3 protein: ASSFSGRAGETQY
V gene: TRBV7-8; CDR3 protein: ASSLSAAYHGYT
V gene: TRBV6-4; CDR3 protein: ASRPSILQNTEAF
V gene: TRBV27; CDR3 protein: ASSFRGTGELF
V gene: TRBV20-1; CDR3 protein: SARAPLAGGHGIQY
V gene: TRBV24-1; CDR3 protein: ATSDPGAPSYGYT
V gene: TRBV2; CDR3 protein: ASSVSGWTGELF
V gene: TRBV4-1; CDR3 protein: ASSLQGTSGSVADTQY
V gene: TRBV20-1; CDR3 protein: SVADSMNTEAF
V gene: TRBV29-1; CDR3 protein: SVRVTSGYNEQF
V gene: TRBV24-1; CDR3 protein: ATSDFGQAGGFSGELF
V gene: TRBV5-6; CDR3 protein: ASSKAGGSETQY
V gene: TRBV6-1; CDR3 protein: ASSVRDRVTDTQY
V gene: TRBV20-1; CDR3 protein: SASNRAPYEQY
V gene: TRBV6-4; CDR3 protein: ASSESSGGTDTQY
V gene: TRBV7-2; CDR3 protein: ASRGPVAGTGELF